Following are 10 T cell receptor beta chains from one sample sequenced in a study of T cell responses to AZD1222 COVID-19 vaccine. This table comes from immunoSEQ multiplex PCR, and its TCRdb copy is limited to in-frame clones, with some not included. The sample consists of more than 250,000 clones, approximately 93% of them appearing once. The starting material was peripheral blood, obtained on day 0 of AZD1222 vaccination. These receptors came from an adult in good health.

The chain uses TRBV7-8 and TRBJ1-1; 8 bases match TRBD1. V lost 5 bases to trimming and J lost 1 base; unmatched junction nucleotides: 9. The CDR3 is 16 amino acids. Germline lookup yields CDR1 SGHVS and CDR2 FQNEAQ. CDR3 region: CASSQRTGLRNTEAFF. The CDR3 coding sequence is TGTGCCAGCAGCCAAAGGACAGGGTTGAGGAACACTGAAGCTTTCTTT.

The V and J genes are TRBV5-5 and TRBJ1-4; D gene unclear. The CDR3 extends over 13 amino acids. Germline CDR1 is SGHKS and CDR2 is YYEKEE (reference sequence). Trimming took 7 bases from V and 8 from J, leaving 15 bases between them. CDR3 sequence: CASERVVGEKLFF. Written as DNA, the CDR3 is TGTGCCAGCGAGCGGGTGGTGGGAGAAAAACTGTTTTTT. The whole variable domain, remainder taken from reference TRBV5-5 and TRBJ1-4, is DAGVTQSPTHLIKTRGQQVTLRCSPISGHKSVSWYQQVLGQGPQFIFQYYEKEERGRGNFPDRFSARQFPNYSSELNVNALLLGDSALYLCASERVVGEKLFFGSGTQLSVL.

The chain combines TRBV6-6 with TRBJ1-2; D is ambiguous. This CDR3 spans 13 amino acids. Deletions cut 2 bases from V and 14 bases from J, with 18 bases between. CDR1 and CDR2 from the germline V gene are MNHNY and SVGAGI (reference sequence). The CDR3 bases are TGTGCCAGCAGTTACCTCCCGGAGGCCGGAGTTACCTTC. Protein sequence: CASSYLPEAGVTF.

J is TRBJ1-4 and V is TRBV15; tentative D call: TRBD1 (6 bases). This CDR3 spans 17 amino acids. Germline V gene sequence: CDR1 LNHNV, CDR2 YYDKDF (reference sequence). Trimming removed 2 bases at V and 0 bases at J, with 13 bases between. The CDR3: CATSRSQGTATNEKLFF. CDR3 in DNA: TGTGCCACCAGCAGATCGCAGGGGACTGCAACTAATGAAAAACTGTTTTTT. Filled out from reference TRBV15 and TRBJ1-4, the complete variable domain reads DAMVIQNPRYQVTQFGKPVTLSCSQTLNHNVMYWYQQKSSQAPKLLFHYYDKDFNNEADTPDNFQSRRPNTSFCFLDIRSPGLGDTAMYLCATSRSQGTATNEKLFFGSGTQLSVL.

This clone was observed a few times. This chain uses TRBV6-2 or TRBV6-3 with TRBJ2-1; D is possibly TRBD2 (6 bases). V was pared by 6 bases and J by 0 bases, with 15 bases between. The length of the CDR3 is 16 residues. Germline V gives CDR1 MNHEY, CDR2 SVGEGT. CDR3 DNA: TGTGCCAGCAGCCTCCGGGACTTAAGCTCCTACAATGAGCAGTTCTTC. Translating gives CASSLRDLSSYNEQFF.

This clone was counted once. The chain recombines TRBV3-1 (or the pseudogene TRBV3-2) with TRBJ2-2; 14 bases line up with TRBD2. The V gene's germline CDR1 is LGHDT and CDR2 YNNKEL (reference sequence). With V trimmed by 3 bases and J by 7 bases, 7 bases remained unmatched. CDR3 length equals 17 residues. The CDR3 coding sequence is TGTGCCAGCAGCCACGGGACTAGCGGGGGAGAGGGCGGGGAGCTGTTTTTT. It yields the protein CASSHGTSGGEGGELFF.

The chain links TRBV7-2 to TRBJ1-2, with 7 bases aligning to TRBD1. The J segment lost 4 bases and the V segment lost 5 bases, leaving 10 bases of the junction unmatched. Germline values: CDR1 SGHTA, CDR2 FQGNSA. CDR3 length: 15 residues. CDR3 loop: CASSPDRELSYGYTF. DNA of the CDR3: TGTGCCAGCAGCCCCGACAGGGAACTTTCCTATGGCTACACCTTC.

The chain combines TRBV7-2 with TRBJ2-7; TRBD1 matches at 7 bases. Germline V gives CDR1 SGHTA, CDR2 FQGNSA. This CDR3 has 14 residues. Trimming cost V 5 bases and J 7 bases; bases outside gene matches: 11. The CDR3 sequence: CASSNRGIEQEQYF. CDR3 nucleotide sequence: TGTGCCAGCAGCAACAGGGGTATTGAGCAGGAGCAGTACTTC.

This chain uses TRBV5-1 with TRBJ2-3; 10 bases align to TRBD2. V shed 4 bases and J 4 bases; nucleotides not matched to a gene: 6. The CDR3 runs 15 residues. Per germline, CDR1 SGHRS and CDR2 YFSETQ. CDR3 loop: CASSIPSGGADTQYF. In nucleotides, the CDR3 is TGCGCCAGCAGCATACCTAGCGGGGGAGCAGATACGCAGTATTTT.

The rearrangement uses TRBV24-1 and TRBJ1-2; possible D gene TRBD1, 6 bases. There are 19 residues in the CDR3. The germline V gene encodes CDR1 KGHDR and CDR2 SFDVKD. V was shortened by 4 bases and J by 3 bases, with 26 bases between the two germline ends. Written as DNA, the CDR3 is TGTGCCACCAGTGAGCACCGAGCCGTACCAGGGGAGGGGTACTATGGCTACACCTTC. Protein sequence: CATSEHRAVPGEGYYGYTF.